What follows is one T cell receptor beta chain and its context. This receptor's antigen is unknown. Qualities for individual bases were not recorded, and no much larger clone is one base off. V lost 5 bases and J lost 1 base, and the count of bases not matched to a germline gene is 6. The CDR3 runs 16 residues from the cysteine to the phenylalanine. Only the CDR3 DNA stays, 48 bases, in frame from base 1. The germline V gene encodes CDR1 MGHRA and CDR2 YSYEKL. PBMCs were isolated by Ficoll-Paque density gradient centrifugation. For sequencing, an Illumina NovaSeq 6000 was employed. Using 5'RACE with constant-segment primers, TCRalpha and TCRbeta cDNA libraries were constructed, with sample barcodes and unique molecular identifiers added in the process. RNA was extracted from every sample with Trizol reagent. Library amplification was performed in two PCR steps, and a second sample barcode and Illumina TruSeq adapters were introduced in the second step. The libraries were sequenced on an Illumina NovaSeq using 2 x 150 bp paired-end reads. Concerning the study's data processing: Reads were demultiplexed and collapsed into UMI-guided consensus sequences with migec v1.2.7. Using mixcr v2.1.11, UMI consensuses were aligned to TRA and TRB V and J templates and then assembled into clonotypes. A clonotype was counted as expanded or contracted only when both edgeR and NoisET called the clonotype significant, with the noise models trained on biological replicates. For edgeR calls, a false discovery rate-adjusted p below 0.01 and a log2 fold-change threshold of 1 were applied. As an exploratory analysis of dynamics, PCA with hierarchical clustering was applied to max-normalized trajectories of the 1000 most abundant clonotypes. Separately sequenced CD4+ and CD8+ repertoires were used to assign the CD4 or CD8 phenotype of responding clones. TCRdb trimmed the raw reads at Q25, called clones with MiXCR and kept productive beta chains. A single entry per CDR3 protein holds the most common genes and DNA from its merged rows. The V and J calls and clone size are TCRdb's, not the authors'. The sample contains around 430,000 distinct CDR3 sequences, 15% to 20% of them found a single time. About a fifth of the sample goes to the ten largest clones.

The data were obtained in a study of T-cell memory formation after mild COVID-19 (TCRdb year 2021). Notes on the research overall: Most TCR sequence clusters were specific to one of the two donors. Longitudinal TCRalpha and TCRbeta repertoire sequencing tracked T-cell clones expanding and contracting after mild COVID-19 in a couple of donors. The cohort comprised two young, previously healthy adult volunteers, one female and one male. Broader findings and caveats from the paper: Clones contracting from day 15 to 85 had balanced CD4/CD8 phenotypes, while a second wave expanding from day 15 to 37 was biased towards CD4+. SARS-CoV-2 specificity of the second-wave clones peaking on day 37 was not confirmed. Only a couple of mild cases were covered in the study, and larger cohorts including severe cases with pre-infection samples were considered necessary. Some responding clones were found in pre-infection memory, which suggests that pre-existing cross-reactive memory T cells took part in the SARS-CoV-2 response. Contracting CD4+ clones were located mainly in the CM and EM memory subsets, whereas CD8+ clones were found to be enriched in EMRA.

Sample: PBMCs or a T cell subset sorted from them (not recorded which). The V and J segments used are TRBV4-1 and TRBJ2-1, and 9 junction bases match TRBD1. This clonotype was obtained from a man aged 18 to 29 who had mild COVID-19 (a few samples of this study predate the infection). The sample titles of this study are shuffled in the database, so cell type and time point are left out; the donor was told from shared clones. The CDR3 sequence is CASSSGQGVSYNEQFF. The nucleotide sequence reads TGCGCCAGCAGCTCGGGACAGGGAGTTTCCTACAATGAGCAGTTCTTC.